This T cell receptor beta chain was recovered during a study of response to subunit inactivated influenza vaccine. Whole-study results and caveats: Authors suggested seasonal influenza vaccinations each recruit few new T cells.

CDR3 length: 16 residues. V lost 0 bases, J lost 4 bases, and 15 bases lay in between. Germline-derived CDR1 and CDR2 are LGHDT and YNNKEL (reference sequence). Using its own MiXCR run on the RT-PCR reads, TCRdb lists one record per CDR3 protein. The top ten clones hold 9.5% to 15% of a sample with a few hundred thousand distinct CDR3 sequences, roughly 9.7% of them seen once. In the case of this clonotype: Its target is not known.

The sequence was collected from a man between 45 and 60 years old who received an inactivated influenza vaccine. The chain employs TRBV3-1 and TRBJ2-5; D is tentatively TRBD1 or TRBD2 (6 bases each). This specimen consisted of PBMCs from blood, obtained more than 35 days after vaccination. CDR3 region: CASSQDFPGARETQYF. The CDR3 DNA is TGTGCCAGCAGCCAAGATTTTCCGGGGGCACGAGAGACCCAGTACTTC.